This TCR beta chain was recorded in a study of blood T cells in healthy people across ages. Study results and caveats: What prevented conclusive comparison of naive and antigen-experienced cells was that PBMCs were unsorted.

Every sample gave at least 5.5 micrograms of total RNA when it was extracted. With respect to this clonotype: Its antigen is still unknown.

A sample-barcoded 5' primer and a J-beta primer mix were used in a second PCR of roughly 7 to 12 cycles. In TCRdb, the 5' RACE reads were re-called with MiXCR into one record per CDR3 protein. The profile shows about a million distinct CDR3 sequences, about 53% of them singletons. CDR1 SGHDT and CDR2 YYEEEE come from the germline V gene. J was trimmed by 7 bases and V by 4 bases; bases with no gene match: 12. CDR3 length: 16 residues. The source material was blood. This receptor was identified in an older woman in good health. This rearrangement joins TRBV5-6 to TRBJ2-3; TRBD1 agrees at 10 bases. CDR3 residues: CASSPRDRGRNNTQYF. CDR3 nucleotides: TGTGCCAGCAGCCCCCGGGACAGGGGTCGAAACAATACGCAGTATTTT.